Listed here are 14 T cell receptor beta chains from one sample, sequenced in a study of breast tumors, draining lymph nodes, adjacent tissues. A single record per CDR3 protein comes from TCRdb applying MiXCR to the multiplex PCR reads. Among approximately 31,000 distinct CDR3 sequences listed, less than 65% were seen once. Input material: breast tumor tissue. Receptors originate from a female donor with breast cancer. Some clones in this sample may be carry-over from other donors' samples.

This clonotype came up many times. With a much larger clone just one base away, this may be a read error. The gene calls are TRBV6-5 and TRBJ2-2, with 9 bases aligning to TRBD2. Germline CDR1 MNHEY, CDR2 SVGAGI. The V gene end was trimmed by 7 bases and the J gene end by 6 bases; junction bases not matched to a gene: 12. The CDR3 sequence is 16 residues long. Here the CDR3 reads CASTPRLADLPGELFF. CDR3 coding DNA: TGTGCCAGCACCCCTAGACTAGCGGACCTTCCCGGGGAGCTGTTTTTT.

CDR3 in DNA: TGTGCCAGCAGCGTAGCAGGGAAGGGAAACACCATATATTTT. Protein product: CASSVAGKGNTIYF. J is TRBJ1-3 and V is TRBV9; TRBD1 might be the D (5 bases). Looked up from germline, CDR1 is SGDLS and CDR2 is YYNGEE. V lost 0 bases and J 4 bases, leaving 8 bases between the germline ends. The CDR3 has 14 residues. Looking up the rest from reference TRBV9 and TRBJ1-3 gives the full variable domain: DSGVTQTPKHLITATGQRVTLRCSPRSGDLSVYWYQQSLDQGLQFLIQYYNGEERAKGNILERFSAQQFPDLHSELNLSSLELGDSALYFCASSVAGKGNTIYFGEGSWLTVV.

In this sample, this clonotype turned up many times. V is TRBV3-1 and J is TRBJ2-6, with D uncertain. V was cut by 0 bases and J by 1 base, with 10 bases left in between. Germline V gene data show CDR1 as LGHDT and CDR2 as YNNKEL (reference sequence). This CDR3 is built from 17 residues. The CDR3 bases are TGTGCCAGCAGCCAAGAAAGGGCCACTTCTGGGGCCAACGTCCTGACTTTC. Protein: CASSQERATSGANVLTF.

By its share, this clonotype is medium-sized. The genes are TRBV2 and TRBJ2-3, with unresolved D. The V and J ends lost 3 bases and 1 base respectively, with 5 bases between them. Per the germline V gene, CDR1 is SNHLY and CDR2 is FYNNEI. This CDR3 region has 13 residues. CDR3 protein: CASSDLGTDTQYF. In nucleotides, the CDR3 is TGTGCCAGCAGTGACTTAGGCACAGATACGCAGTATTTT.

This chain joins TRBV6-1 and TRBJ2-5; D may be TRBD1 (6 bases). This CDR3 is built from 14 residues. V lost 6 bases to trimming and J lost 2 bases, with 13 bases between them. The germline CDR1 and CDR2 sequences are MNHNS and SASEGT. The CDR3 DNA reads as TGTGCCAGCAGAATAGGACAGATTCAAGAGACCCAGTACTTC. It translates to CASRIGQIQETQYF.

In the case of this clonotype: Its ends do not fully match the called genes, so a read error is possible. V and J are TRBV7-6 and TRBJ2-1; 8 bases map to TRBD1. This CDR3 region has 15 residues. The germline gives CDR1 SGHVS, CDR2 FNYEAQ. CDR3 bases: TGTGCCAGCAGCCTGGGACAGGACTCCTACAATGAGCAGCTCTTC. It specifies CASSLGQDSYNEQLF.

The CDR3 protein is CASSLSGSSATNEKLFF. The CDR3 nucleotides are TGTGCCAGCAGCTTAAGTGGCAGTAGCGCAACTAATGAAAAACTGTTTTTT. The genes are TRBV7-9 and TRBJ1-4; D not resolved. The CDR3 runs 17 residues. CDR1 is SEHNR, CDR2 FQNEAQ, per germline (reference sequence). V lost 2 bases to trimming and J lost 0 bases, with 13 bases between them.

This clonotype was counted ten times or more. The genes are TRBV9 and TRBJ2-2; 9 nucleotides match TRBD1. Trimming took 0 bases from V and 4 from J; bases not matched to a gene: 13. The CDR3 sequence is 19 residues long. Per the germline V gene, CDR1 is SGDLS and CDR2 is YYNGEE. CDR3 residues: CASSVVHQGTGRTTGELFF. The CDR3 region has the DNA TGTGCCAGCAGCGTAGTTCATCAGGGGACAGGGAGGACCACCGGGGAGCTGTTTTTT.

The gene calls are TRBV5-1 and TRBJ1-2; TRBD1 matches 7 bases. The length of the CDR3 is 16 residues. V gave up 0 bases and J gave up 8 bases; unmatched junction bases: 13. Per germline, CDR1 SGHRS and CDR2 YFSETQ. The CDR3 sequence is CASSLGLDRADNGYTF. As DNA, the CDR3 is TGCGCCAGCAGCTTGGGCCTCGACAGGGCGGACAACGGCTACACCTTC.

The rearrangement joins TRBV18 to TRBJ2-2, with 11 bases aligning to TRBD1. CDR1 is KGHSH, CDR2 LQKENI, per germline. CDR3 size: 15 residues. V was pared by 8 bases and J by 5 bases, with 7 bases of the junction left unmatched. The CDR3 DNA reads as TGTGCCAGCCGAGGACAGGGGGCGTCGACCGGGGAGCTGTTTTTT. Translation: CASRGQGASTGELFF.

To note about this clonotype: One base away lies a much larger clone, so this may be a sequencing read error. This chain joins TRBV7-2 and TRBJ1-1; perhaps TRBD1 as D (6 bases). Germline V CDR1 and CDR2: SGHTA, FQGNSA. The CDR3 has 14 residues. The CDR3 is CASSLQGLNAEAFF. The DNA for the CDR3 is TGTGCCAGCAGCTTACAGGGGTTGAACGCTGAAGCTTTCTTT.

The chain links TRBV7-6 to TRBJ2-3, with D perhaps matching TRBD1 or TRBD2 (5 bases each). This CDR3 has 15 residues. V lost 7 bases, J lost 3 bases, and 17 bases lay in between. Germline CDR1 SGHVS, CDR2 FNYEAQ. The CDR3 here is CASISQGWGTDTQYF. CDR3 bases: TGTGCCAGCATCTCCCAAGGGTGGGGGACAGATACGCAGTATTTT.

This clonotype has a count of ten or more. One base away lies a much larger clone, so this may be a sequencing read error. The chain is built from TRBV7-2 and TRBJ2-6; D is possibly TRBD1 (5 bases). The length of the CDR3 is 15 residues. Germline CDR1 reads SGHTA; CDR2 reads FQGNSA. The DNA of the CDR3 is TGTGCCAGCAGTTCGGTTCCGGCTGGGGCCAACGTCCTGCCTTTC. Its protein is CASSSVPAGANVLPF.

V is TRBV20-1 and J is TRBJ2-3; the match to TRBD2 covers 11 bases. Germline V gene data show CDR1 as DFQATT and CDR2 as SNEGSKA (reference sequence). V shed 7 bases and J 4 bases; nucleotides not matched to a gene: 16. There are 17 residues in the CDR3. CDR3: CSEGSGRGGVLADTQYF. The CDR3 nucleotides read TGCAGTGAGGGTAGCGGGAGGGGGGGTGTGTTGGCAGATACGCAGTATTTT.